This TCR beta chain derives from a study of circulating and synovial CD4+ cells in juvenile arthritis. General study results and limits: Traditional Vbeta family usage analysis missed the pathogenic-like versus bulk difference. Shared-clonotype fractions with synovium likely underestimate full repertoire overlap.

Trimming cost V 7 bases and J 7 bases, with 10 bases left between them. CDR1 MNHNS and CDR2 SASEGT come from the germline V gene. The CDR3 totals 12 residues. The protocol was immunoSEQ multiplex PCR, while the TCRdb copy is restricted to in-frame clones and leaves out a portion. This table has approximately 36,000 clones, over 85% appearing once. Of note for this clone: Its antigen is not identified.

This clonotype was obtained from a human donor with juvenile idiopathic arthritis. The sequenced material came from CD4+ T cells from blood. The V gene is TRBV6-1, the J gene TRBJ1-4; perhaps TRBD1 as D (5 bases). CDR3 in DNA: TGTGCCAGCAACAGGATTGGTGAAAAACTGTTTTTT. Translating gives CASNRIGEKLFF.